Listed here is a single T cell receptor (beta chain). Its antigen is currently unknown. V dropped 3 bases and J dropped 5; count of bases not matched to a gene: 4. Germline CDR1 KGHSH, CDR2 LQKENI. The CDR3 extends over 14 amino acids. Repertoires were generated with immunoSEQ multiplex PCR, while TCRdb's copy carries only in-frame clones and drops some. The data show roughly 100,000 clones, around 80% seen once. This specimen comes from a study of T cell responses to AZD1222 COVID-19 vaccine. Study-wide results and caveats: Spike-specific TCRs gained breadth and depth after people received two AZD1222 doses. White British people made up most donors, females outnumbered males, and clonal diversity was possibly underestimated.

The source of this sequence is an adult in good health. The material was peripheral blood, obtained on day 0 of AZD1222 vaccination. The genes are TRBV18 and TRBJ2-7; 10 bases match TRBD1. DNA for the CDR3: TGTGCCAGCTCACCGACAGGGGGCGAAAACGAGCAGTACTTC. As protein: CASSPTGGENEQYF.